This entry lists 3 T cell receptor beta chains sequenced from one sample in a study of shared clonotypes between healthy human individuals. TCRdb keeps only in-frame clones here, not all; method: immunoSEQ multiplex PCR. The table shows about 2.4 million clones, with 93% occurring only once. Sequencing was performed on naive CD4+ T cells from PBMCs. The subset here: CD45RA+ positively selected. The receptors were sampled from a man between 18 and 29 years old in good health. Some clones in this sample may be carry-over from other donors' samples.

V and J are TRBV28 and TRBJ1-1; 7 nucleotides match TRBD1. V lost 4 bases to trimming and J lost 11 bases; unmatched junction nucleotides: 13. The CDR3 runs to 14 residues. Germline V CDR1 and CDR2: MDHEN, SYDVKM. In DNA form, the CDR3 reads TGTGCCAGCAGTTATTCTCGGCAGGGGGTTCGGGCTTTCTTT. This codes for CASSYSRQGVRAFF.

This sequence joins TRBV27 and TRBJ1-6; unclear D gene. V lost 3 bases to trimming and J lost 12 bases, with 9 bases between them. The CDR3 runs to 12 residues. Germline CDR1 is MNHEY and CDR2 is SMNVEV (reference sequence). CDR3 nucleotides: TGTGCCAGCAGTTTCCGAACCTTACCCCTCCACTTT. This encodes CASSFRTLPLHF.

This chain links TRBV29-1 with TRBJ2-7, with 8 bases identical to TRBD1. Germline CDR1 reads SQVTM; CDR2 reads ANQGSEA. With 7 bases clipped from V and 0 bases from J, the junction kept 11 bases outside the gene matches. CDR3 length: 15 residues. In DNA, the CDR3 is TGCAGCGCCACACCCGGGACAGGCTTCTCCTACGAGCAGTACTTC. It specifies CSATPGTGFSYEQYF.